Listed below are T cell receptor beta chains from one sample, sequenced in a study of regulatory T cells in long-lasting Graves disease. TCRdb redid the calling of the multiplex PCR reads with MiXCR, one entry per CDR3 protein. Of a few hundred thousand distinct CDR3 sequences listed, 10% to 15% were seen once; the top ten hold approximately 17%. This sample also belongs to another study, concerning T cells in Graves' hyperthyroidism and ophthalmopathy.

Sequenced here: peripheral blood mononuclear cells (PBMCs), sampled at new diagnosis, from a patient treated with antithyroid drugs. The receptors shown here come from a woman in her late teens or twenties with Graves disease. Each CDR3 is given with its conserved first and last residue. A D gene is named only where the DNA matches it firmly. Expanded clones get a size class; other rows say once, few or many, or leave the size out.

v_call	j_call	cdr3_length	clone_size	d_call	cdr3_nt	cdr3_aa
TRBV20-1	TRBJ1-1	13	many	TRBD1	TGCAGTGCTAGACGACAGGGGTTGCCTGAAGCTTTCTTT	CSARRQGLPEAFF
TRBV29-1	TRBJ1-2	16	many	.	TGCAGCGTTGAGGACGGCAGGGGCTCAGTATCCTATGGCTACACCTTC	CSVEDGRGSVSYGYTF
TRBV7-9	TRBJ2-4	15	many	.	TGTGCCAGCAGCTTGGAAGGGGTGGCCAAAAACATTCAGTACTTC	CASSLEGVAKNIQYF
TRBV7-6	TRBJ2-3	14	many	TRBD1	TGTGCCAGCAGCTTACGACAGGGGGCGAGGGCGCAGTATTTT	CASSLRQGARAQYF
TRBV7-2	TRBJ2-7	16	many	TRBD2	TGTGCCAGCAGCCCTCGTCGGACTAGCGGATCCTACGAGCAGTACTTC	CASSPRRTSGSYEQYF
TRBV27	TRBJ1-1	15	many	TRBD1	TGTGCCAGCAGTTTATTTGGACAGGGCAACACTGAAGCTTTCTTT	CASSLFGQGNTEAFF
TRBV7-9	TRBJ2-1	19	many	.	TGTGCCAGCAGCCCACCTCTTGGTGGGGGTCCCGTCAGCTACAATGAGCAGTTCTTC	CASSPPLGGGPVSYNEQFF
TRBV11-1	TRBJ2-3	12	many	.	TGTGCCAGCAGCCGCCTCCCAGATACGCAGTATTTT	CASSRLPDTQYF
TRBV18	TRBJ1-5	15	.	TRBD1	TGTGCCAGCTCACCATGGACAGGGGATCTCCAGCCCCAGCATTTT	CASSPWTGDLQPQHF
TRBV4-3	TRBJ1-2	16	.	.	TGCGCCAGCAGCCAAGATCTTGGATCGGTATTCTATGGCTACACCTTC	CASSQDLGSVFYGYTF
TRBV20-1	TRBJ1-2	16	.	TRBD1	TGCAGTACAATGAATAGTGACAGGGGCCCTAACTATGGCTACACCTTC	CSTMNSDRGPNYGYTF
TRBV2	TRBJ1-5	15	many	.	TGTGCCAGCACCCTTGGCCCCCCTTTTGGGCAGCCCCAGCATTTT	CASTLGPPFGQPQHF
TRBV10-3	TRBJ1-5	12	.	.	TGTGCCATCAGTACGGGGCAGCAGCCCCAGCATTTT	CAISTGQQPQHF
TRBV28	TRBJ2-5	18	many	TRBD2	TGTGCCAGCAGCCCACCGTACAGCGGGGGGGCCCGAGGAGAGACCCAGTACTTC	CASSPPYSGGARGETQYF
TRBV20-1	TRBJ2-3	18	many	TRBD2	TGCAGTGCTCCAGAGACAGGACTAGCGGGGGGGAGGACAGATACGCAGTATTTT	CSAPETGLAGGRTDTQYF
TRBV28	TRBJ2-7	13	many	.	TGTGCCAGCAGTTTCTCCCGTTTGGGCGAGCAGTACTTC	CASSFSRLGEQYF
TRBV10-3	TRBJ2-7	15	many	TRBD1	TGTGCCATCAGCCCCCGACAGGGAAGATCCTACGAGCAGTACTTC	CAISPRQGRSYEQYF
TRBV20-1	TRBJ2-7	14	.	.	TGCAGTGCTAGCATCCCGGACTCCAGCTACGAGCAGTACTTC	CSASIPDSSYEQYF
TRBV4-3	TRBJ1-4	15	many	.	TGCGCCAGCAGCCCAAACAGGGTGATGGAGGAAAAACTGTTTTTT	CASSPNRVMEEKLFF
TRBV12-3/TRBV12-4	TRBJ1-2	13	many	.	TGTGCCAGCAGCCCCGGGGAGCACTATGGCTACACCTTC	CASSPGEHYGYTF
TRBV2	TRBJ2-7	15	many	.	TGTGCCAGCCACGAAAATGGACGGTTTTGGAACGAGCAGTACTTC	CASHENGRFWNEQYF
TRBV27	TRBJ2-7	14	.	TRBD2	TGTGCCAGCAGTTCCAGCGGGAGCCACTACGAGCAGTACTTC	CASSSSGSHYEQYF
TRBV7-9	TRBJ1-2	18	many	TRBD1	TGTGCCAGCAGCTTAACTTCTCAGGGGGCCTCCCTCATCTATGGCTACACCTTC	CASSLTSQGASLIYGYTF
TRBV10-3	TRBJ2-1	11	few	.	TGTGCCATCAGTGACGGGACAGAGCAGTTCTTC	CAISDGTEQFF
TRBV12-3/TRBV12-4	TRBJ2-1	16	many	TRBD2	TGTGCCAGCAGTCAGTTCCGGCGGGAGGGCCTGAATGAGCAGTTCTTC	CASSQFRREGLNEQFF
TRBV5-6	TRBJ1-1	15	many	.	TGTGCCAGCACCCCGCGGCGGGCAGCGAACACTGAAGCTTTCTTT	CASTPRRAANTEAFF
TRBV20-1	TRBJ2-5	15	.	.	TGCAGTGCTACGACGAGCCCGGGCTTAGGAGAGACCCAGTACTTC	CSATTSPGLGETQYF
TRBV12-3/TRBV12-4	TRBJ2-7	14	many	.	TGTGCCAGCAGTTTAGCAGGGAACTCCTACGAGCAGTACTTC	CASSLAGNSYEQYF
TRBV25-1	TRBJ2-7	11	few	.	TGTGCCAGCCGGACAGTTTACGAGCAGTACTTC	CASRTVYEQYF
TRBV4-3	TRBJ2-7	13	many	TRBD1	TGCGCCAGCAGCCAAGTAGGGGGCGGGGAGCAGTACTTC	CASSQVGGGEQYF
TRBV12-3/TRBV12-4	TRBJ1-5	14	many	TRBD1	TGTGCCAGCAGTACAGGGGGCGGCAATCAGCCCCAGCATTTT	CASSTGGGNQPQHF
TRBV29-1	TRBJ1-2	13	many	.	TGCAGCGTTGAGGACGGAGACACGTATGGCTACACCTTC	CSVEDGDTYGYTF
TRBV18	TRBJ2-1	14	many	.	TGTGCCAGCTCACCCCAGGGGTTTGACAATGAGCAGTTCTTC	CASSPQGFDNEQFF
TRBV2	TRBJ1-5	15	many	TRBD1	TGTGCCAGCAGTAGTAGGGGGACAGGGCTTCAGCCCCAGCATTTT	CASSSRGTGLQPQHF
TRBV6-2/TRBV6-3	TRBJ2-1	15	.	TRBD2	TGTGCCAGCAGTGTACGGACTAGCGTGATGGGTGAGCAGTTCTTC	CASSVRTSVMGEQFF
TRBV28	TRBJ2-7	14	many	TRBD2	TGTGCCAGCAGTATAGCGGGAGAAGAAGACGAGCAGTACTTC	CASSIAGEEDEQYF
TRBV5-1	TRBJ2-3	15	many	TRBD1	TGCGCCAGCAGCAAGGACAGGGGAATCACAGATACGCAGTATTTT	CASSKDRGITDTQYF
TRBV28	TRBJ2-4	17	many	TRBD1	TGTGCCAGCAGTCCCTGGGCAGGGGGCCTCCTAAAAAACATTCAGTACTTC	CASSPWAGGLLKNIQYF
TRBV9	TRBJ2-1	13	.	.	TGTGCCAGCAGCGTAAACAGAAACAATGAGCAGTTCTTC	CASSVNRNNEQFF
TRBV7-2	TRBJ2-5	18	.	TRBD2	TGTGCCAGCAGCTTACCCCTTTTTTGGCGGGAGGAGCAAGAGACCCAGTACTTC	CASSLPLFWREEQETQYF
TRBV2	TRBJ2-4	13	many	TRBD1	TGTGCCAGCCGTCTGATCCAGGGGGACATTCAGTACTTC	CASRLIQGDIQYF
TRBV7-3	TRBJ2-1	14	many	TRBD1	TGTGCCAGCAGCTCGGGACAGGGTCGGAATGAGCAGTTCTTC	CASSSGQGRNEQFF
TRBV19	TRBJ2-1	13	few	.	TGTGCCAGTGGAGCGGGTCCCTACAATGAGCAGTTCTTC	CASGAGPYNEQFF
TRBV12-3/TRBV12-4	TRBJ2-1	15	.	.	TGTGCCAGCAGTTTAGGCACCCCTGGAATCAATGAGCAGTTCTTC	CASSLGTPGINEQFF
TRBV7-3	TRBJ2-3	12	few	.	TGTGCCAGCGGCCCTAGCACAGATACGCAGTATTTT	CASGPSTDTQYF
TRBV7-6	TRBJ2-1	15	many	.	TGTGCCAGCAGCTTAGGGAGGGGAACCTACAATGAGCAGTTCTTC	CASSLGRGTYNEQFF
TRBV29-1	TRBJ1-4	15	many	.	TGCAGCGTTGTAGGCTTCAGGGGAGGGGATGAAAAACTGTTTTTT	CSVVGFRGGDEKLFF
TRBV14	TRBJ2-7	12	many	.	TGTGCCAGCAGCAGGGCGAGGGGCGAGCAGTACTTC	CASSRARGEQYF
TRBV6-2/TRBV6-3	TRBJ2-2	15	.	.	TGTGCCAGCCGCCCCGGGACAAGTAACACCGGGGAGCTGTTTTTT	CASRPGTSNTGELFF
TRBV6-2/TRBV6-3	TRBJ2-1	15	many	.	TGTGCCAGCAGTTCCGACGCAAGCTCCTACAATGAGCAGTTCTTC	CASSSDASSYNEQFF
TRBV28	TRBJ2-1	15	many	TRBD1	TGTGCCAGCAGTCATCAGGGGGCGTCCTACAATGAGCAGTTCTTC	CASSHQGASYNEQFF
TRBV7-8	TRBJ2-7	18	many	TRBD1	TGTGCCAGCAGCTTAGTTTTTCTTGGGACAGGGCCCGTCTACGAGCAGTACTTC	CASSLVFLGTGPVYEQYF
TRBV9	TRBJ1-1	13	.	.	TGTGCCAGCAGCGCCCTCGATCGCACTGAAGCTTTCTTT	CASSALDRTEAFF
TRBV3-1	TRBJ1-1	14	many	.	TGTGCCAGCAGCCAAGTCGCCTCGAACACTGAAGCTTTCTTT	CASSQVASNTEAFF
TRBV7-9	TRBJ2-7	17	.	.	TGTGCCAGCAGCGCCGAGGACAGTTTCTTGGGGGCGTACGAGCAGTACTTC	CASSAEDSFLGAYEQYF
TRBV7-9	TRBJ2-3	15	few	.	TGTGCCAGCAGCTCCCGGGACATCCGCACAGATACGCAGTATTTT	CASSSRDIRTDTQYF
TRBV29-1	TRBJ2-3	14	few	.	TGCAGCGGAGATCTGGGAACCAGGCCGGATACGCAGTATTTT	CSGDLGTRPDTQYF
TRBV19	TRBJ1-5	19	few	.	TGTGCCAGTAGCCCCCTCGGAACAGGGACGGGTCAGGGCAATCAGCCCCAGCATTTT	CASSPLGTGTGQGNQPQHF
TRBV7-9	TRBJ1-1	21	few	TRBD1	TGTGCCAGCAGCTTATATGGGTCACGACAGGGCAAAAAATCGGGCTACACTGAAGCTTTCTTT	CASSLYGSRQGKKSGYTEAFF